Listed below are T cell receptor beta chains from one sample, sequenced in a study of beta chain features in type 1 diabetes. The data were produced by immunoSEQ multiplex PCR, yet TCRdb's version contains in-frame clones alone and is incomplete. This table holds 140,000 or so clones, 10% to 15% found once. Input material: central memory CD4+ T cells from blood. Receptors originate from a man between 18 and 35 years old with type 1 diabetes. CDR3s include the opening cysteine and the closing phenylalanine or tryptophan. A D gene is named only where the DNA matches it firmly. Part of the rows lack a size; the others show once, few, many or a class for expanded clones.

TRBV30	few	TRBJ2-5	TRBD2	TGTGCCTGGAGTGTTAGCGGGGGAGGGGAGACCCAGTACTTC	CAWSVSGGGETQYF
TRBV7-8	few	TRBJ1-2	-	TGTGCCAGCAGCTCGACAGAGGAACGGCTCGCCTTC	CASSSTEERLAF
TRBV27	few	TRBJ2-1	-	TGTGCCAGCAGTTTAGGGGGCCACAATGAGCAGTTCTTC	CASSLGGHNEQFF
TRBV18	few	TRBJ1-4	-	TGTGCCAGCTCACCAGGGACCACGATGGGTGAAAAACTGTTTTTT	CASSPGTTMGEKLFF
TRBV6-5	few	TRBJ1-1	-	TGTGCCAGCAGGGAGACGGGACTGAACACTGAAGCTTTCTTT	CASRETGLNTEAFF
TRBV4-3	few	TRBJ2-5	TRBD2	TGCGCCAGCAGCCCCTCCTCTAGCGGGGGATCTCAAGAGACCCAGTACTTC	CASSPSSSGGSQETQYF
TRBV2	-	TRBJ1-5	-	TGTGCCAGCAGTCTCGGGCCTAGCAATCAGCCCCAGCATTTT	CASSLGPSNQPQHF
TRBV11-2	-	TRBJ2-1	TRBD2	TGTGCCAGTCTCCTAGCGGGGGGGTTGAATGAGCAGTTCTTC	CASLLAGGLNEQFF
TRBV7-2	-	TRBJ1-1	-	TGTGCCAGCAGCCCCAGGGTCGTGGTGAACACTGAAGCTTTCTTT	CASSPRVVVNTEAFF
TRBV15	few	TRBJ1-5	-	TGTGCCACCAGCAGAGGTGGCACGCCTGATCAGCCCCAGCATTTT	CATSRGGTPDQPQHF
TRBV11-2	-	TRBJ1-6	-	TGTGCCAGCAGCTTAGGGTCCCCGGAGGGGTCACCCCTCCACTTT	CASSLGSPEGSPLHF
TRBV25-1	-	TRBJ1-2	-	TGTGCCAGCAGTGAAGGGTGGGTGAACTATGGCTACACCTTC	CASSEGWVNYGYTF
TRBV5-1	-	TRBJ2-2	-	TGCGCCAGCAGCTTCGACAGCCCCACGAACACCGGGGAGCTGTTTTTT	CASSFDSPTNTGELFF
TRBV7-2	-	TRBJ2-7	-	TGTGCCAGCAGCTTGGCCAGGAACTACGAGCAGTACTTC	CASSLARNYEQYF
TRBV6-1	few	TRBJ2-3	-	TGTGCCAGCAGGGCGAGGGGCACAGATACGCAGTATTTT	CASRARGTDTQYF
TRBV7-9	-	TRBJ2-5	-	TGTGCCAGCAGCCCCGGTGGCAGGGAAGAGACCCAGTACTTC	CASSPGGREETQYF
TRBV6-9	few	TRBJ1-2	-	TGTGCCAGCAGTTGTCCGGGAGGAGGTTCACACTATGGCTACACCTTC	CASSCPGGGSHYGYTF
TRBV5-1	-	TRBJ2-5	TRBD1	TGCGCCAGCAGCCCGGACAGGGTCGGGGAGACCCAGTACTTC	CASSPDRVGETQYF
TRBV19	-	TRBJ2-5	-	TGTGCCAGTAGTATTATGACGGCAGGTGGGCAAGAGACCCAGTACTTC	CASSIMTAGGQETQYF
TRBV19	few	TRBJ2-3	-	TGTGCCACCGAGGACACTAGCACAGATACGCAGTATTTT	CATEDTSTDTQYF
TRBV7-2	few	TRBJ1-2	-	TGTGCCAGCAGCTTATTCTATGAGGGGTCCTATGGCTACACCTTC	CASSLFYEGSYGYTF
TRBV6-6	once	TRBJ2-1	-	TGTGCCAGCAGTCTTTTGGGCCCTAACTACAATGAGCAGTTCTTC	CASSLLGPNYNEQFF
TRBV5-4	-	TRBJ2-1	-	TGTGCCAGCAGCTGGAGCTCCTACAATGAGCAGTTCTTC	CASSWSSYNEQFF
TRBV5-6	few	TRBJ2-7	-	TGTGCCAGCAGCTCGAACTACGAGCAGTACTTC	CASSSNYEQYF
TRBV2	few	TRBJ1-2	-	TGTGCCAGCAGTCTTGACAGTATCTATGGCTACACCTTC	CASSLDSIYGYTF
TRBV30	few	TRBJ2-4	-	TGTGCCTGGAGCCAGGATAGGAACATTCAGTACTTC	CAWSQDRNIQYF
TRBV7-8	few	TRBJ1-3	TRBD1	TGTGCCAGCAGCCTAGGGACAGGTTTGCTTCGAAACACCATATATTTT	CASSLGTGLLRNTIYF
TRBV7-2	-	TRBJ1-3	-	TGTGCCAGCAGCTTAACCGGGGGTGGAAACACCATATATTTT	CASSLTGGGNTIYF
TRBV7-9	few	TRBJ2-3	TRBD1	TGTGCCAGCAGCTCTTACAGGGGGGCGCTCACAGATACGCAGTATTTT	CASSSYRGALTDTQYF
TRBV30	few	TRBJ2-1	-	TGTGCCTGTGGCCGGGGGGCAGAGCAGTTCTTC	CACGRGAEQFF
TRBV27	few	TRBJ2-5	-	TGTGCCCCAGGGGAGACCCAGTACTTC	CAPGETQYF
TRBV5-1	-	TRBJ2-1	-	TGCGCCAGCAGCTTGATCGGGGGCTACAATGAGCAGTTCTTC	CASSLIGGYNEQFF
TRBV6-6	few	TRBJ2-6	-	TGTGCCAGCACTAAGACTGATTACTCTGGGGCCAACGTCCTGACTTTC	CASTKTDYSGANVLTF
TRBV4-1	-	TRBJ1-6	TRBD1	TGCGCCAGCAGCCAAGGTCACTCGACAGGGGCGAATTCACCCCTCCACTTT	CASSQGHSTGANSPLHF
TRBV14	few	TRBJ2-1	-	TGTGCCAGCAGCCCCCGAGGTGACAGTTCCAGCTCCTACAATGAGCAGTTCTTC	CASSPRGDSSSSYNEQFF
TRBV15	few	TRBJ2-1	-	TGCGCCACCAGCAGAGGGATAAATACCGGGACCTCCGGCCCCTACAATGAGCAGTTCTTC	CATSRGINTGTSGPYNEQFF
TRBV7-9	-	TRBJ2-3	-	TGTGCCAGCAGCTTAGGGACCTGGGACGCTACGCAGTATTTT	CASSLGTWDATQYF
TRBV9	-	TRBJ1-2	-	TGTGCCAGCAGCGTATCGGCCGTAGACCCCTATGGCTACACCTTC	CASSVSAVDPYGYTF
TRBV6-6	many	TRBJ2-4	-	TGTGCCACCCTGGGGCAGGGAAACATTCAGTACTTC	CATLGQGNIQYF
TRBV2	-	TRBJ2-7	-	TGTGCCAGCACGGGGGACTCCTACGAGCAGTACTTC	CASTGDSYEQYF
TRBV2	few	TRBJ2-6	-	TGTGCCAGCAGTCAAGGGCGCTCTGGGGCCAACGTCCTGACTTTC	CASSQGRSGANVLTF
TRBV7-2	few	TRBJ1-2	-	TGTGCCAGCAGCTCCTCAGGGGCAGACTATGGCTACACCTTC	CASSSSGADYGYTF
TRBV9	-	TRBJ2-7	-	TGTGCCAGCAGCGTAGAGTGGGATACGGAGCAGTACTTC	CASSVEWDTEQYF
TRBV5-1	few	TRBJ2-5	TRBD1	TGCGCCAGCAGCTTGAGGACAGGGAAAGAGACCCAGTACTTC	CASSLRTGKETQYF
TRBV6-5	few	TRBJ1-2	-	TGTGCCAGCAGGACGGTCGTATATGGCTACACCTTC	CASRTVVYGYTF
TRBV23-1	-	TRBJ2-2	-	TGCGCCAGCAGCCGAACCGGGGCAGGGACCGGGGAGCTGTTTTTT	CASSRTGAGTGELFF
TRBV10-3	-	TRBJ2-1	TRBD1	TGTGCCATTACCGGGACAGATAACACTGAGCAGTTCTTC	CAITGTDNTEQFF
TRBV28	few	TRBJ2-4	-	TGTGCCAGCAGTTACGGGCCCAACATTCAGTACTTC	CASSYGPNIQYF
TRBV5-1	-	TRBJ2-1	TRBD2	TGCGCCAGCAGCTTGGTAACTAGCGGGGACTCCTACAATGAGCAGTTCTTC	CASSLVTSGDSYNEQFF
TRBV29-1	many	TRBJ2-1	-	TGCAGCGTTGACAGGGGATCCAACCCAAGCAATGAGCAGTTCTTC	CSVDRGSNPSNEQFF
TRBV30	-	TRBJ1-4	-	TGTGCCTGCGAAAAGACCCCCGGGGGTGAAAAACTGTTTTTT	CACEKTPGGEKLFF
TRBV7-2	many	TRBJ1-2	-	TGTGCCAGCAGCTCCCAAGGAGGGAGCTATGGCTACACCTTC	CASSSQGGSYGYTF
TRBV29-1	few	TRBJ2-3	TRBD1	TGCAGCGTACACCCCGACAGGGGGTTCACAGATACGCAGTATTTT	CSVHPDRGFTDTQYF
TRBV10-3	few	TRBJ1-1	-	TGTGCCACCATGGCCGGGGAGGAGACTGAAGCTTTCTTT	CATMAGEETEAFF
TRBV5-1	-	TRBJ2-2	TRBD2	TGCGCCAGCAGCACGGGACTAAACACCGGGGAGCTGTTTTTT	CASSTGLNTGELFF
TRBV10-3	-	TRBJ1-2	TRBD1	TGTGCCACGGGACAGAACACCTATGGCTACACCTTC	CATGQNTYGYTF
TRBV7-8	-	TRBJ1-5	-	TGTGCCAGCAGCCTATACACAAGCAATCAGCCCCAGCATTTT	CASSLYTSNQPQHF
TRBV7-7	few	TRBJ2-3	TRBD2	TGTGCTAGCAGCCCAGGACTAGCGGGGGATACGCAGTATTTT	CASSPGLAGDTQYF
TRBV5-4	-	TRBJ1-1	-	TGTGCCAGCAGCCCCGGGAGCAGGACTGACACTGAAGCTTTCTTT	CASSPGSRTDTEAFF
TRBV7-2	-	TRBJ1-1	-	TGTGCCAGCAGCTTAGACGTTGTCGGGGAAGCTTTCTTT	CASSLDVVGEAFF